These 26 T cell receptor beta chains were sequenced from one sample in a study of tumor-infiltrating lymphocytes in primary liver carcinoma. Reverse transcription of 500 to 650 ng total RNA with a constant-region primer produced TCR beta cDNA. What produced the TCR beta libraries was three nested multiplex PCR rounds using slightly modified ARM-PCR. Investigators reported that the first two PCR rounds, at roughly 11 cycles each, used TRBV1-TRBV30 forward primers with a C-beta reverse primer. Each CDR3 protein is one row after TCRdb ran MiXCR on the multiplex PCR reads. The sample lists approximately 340,000 distinct CDR3 sequences, 65% occurring once. Both blood RNA, taken from unsorted whole blood, and germline DNA were extracted. The specimen was peripheral blood. The source of these receptors is a man between 35 and 55 years old with primary liver carcinoma and hepatitis B virus infection.

The chain combines TRBV4-3 with TRBJ2-5; possibly TRBD2 for D (5 bases). The CDR3 sequence is 13 residues long. The V gene lost 3 bases and the J gene lost 7 bases, with 12 bases spanning the gap. Germline CDR1 and CDR2: LGHNA and YSLEER. For the CDR3, the DNA is TGCGCCAGCAGCCAGGCCTTAGGAGGGACCCAGTACTTC. Its translation is CASSQALGGTQYF.

In this sample, this clonotype turned up many times. The rearrangement uses TRBV6-6 and TRBJ1-1; 10 nucleotides match TRBD1. V lost 6 bases and J lost 10; bases outside the gene matches: 8. Germline CDR1 MNHNY, CDR2 SVGAGI (reference sequence). This CDR3 is 13 amino acids long. This chain's CDR3 is CASRGGTGEGAFF. The CDR3 region has the DNA TGTGCCAGCAGGGGCGGGACAGGGGAAGGAGCTTTCTTT.

The chain employs TRBV12-3 or TRBV12-4 and TRBJ2-7; D gene unclear. V lost 3 bases to trimming and J lost 5 bases, with 8 bases between them. The CDR3 runs to 12 residues. The CDR3 region is CASSLLDDEQYF. The CDR3 coding sequence is TGTGCCAGCAGTTTGTTAGACGACGAGCAGTACTTC.

The CDR3 loop is CASSLDAGAETQYF. In DNA, the CDR3 is TGTGCCAGCAGCTTGGATGCAGGAGCAGAGACCCAGTACTTC. The rearrangement joins TRBV5-5 to TRBJ2-5, with unresolved D. V shed 0 bases and J shed 4 bases, with 10 bases lying between them. Looked up from germline, CDR1 is SGHKS and CDR2 is YYEKEE (reference sequence). The CDR3 is 14 amino acids.

In nucleotides, the CDR3 is TGTGCCAGCAGCCTCGGTCGCACTGAAAAACTGTTTTTT. Its translation: CASSLGRTEKLFF. The chain carries TRBV12-3 or TRBV12-4 and TRBJ1-4; D unresolved. The ends were cut back, 6 bases at V and 7 bases at J, with 12 bases in the middle. The CDR3 spans 13 residues.

On this clonotype: A much larger clone sits a single nucleotide away, making a read error possible. This chain uses TRBV6-1 with TRBJ1-5, with D maybe TRBD1 (6 bases). CDR1 and CDR2 from the germline V gene are MNHNS and SASEGT. The CDR3 extends over 13 amino acids. DNA for the CDR3: TGTGCCAGCAAGGGGGGCCCCGGTCAGCCCGAGCATTTT. Protein: CASKGGPGQPEHF.

On this clonotype itself: No conserved phenylalanine or tryptophan is present at the end of the CDR3, so a read error is the likely explanation. The DNA is left out, because the CDR3 cannot be placed on it with certainty; the CDR3 is given as TCRdb lists it. The V and J genes are TRBV11-3 and TRBJ2-1. The CDR3 totals 14 residues, both ends included. CDR1 is SGHNT, CDR2 YENEEA, per germline. This CDR3 is CASSSTLSTGERFL.

The rearrangement links TRBV5-6 to TRBJ2-3; D remains unclear. The V gene's germline CDR1 is SGHDT and CDR2 YYEEEE. V lost 2 bases and J lost 6, with 7 bases in between. This CDR3 is built from 12 residues. The CDR3: CASSLVMDTQYF. CDR3 sequence (DNA): TGTGCCAGCAGCTTAGTTATGGATACGCAGTATTTT.

This clonotype was observed a single time. This rearrangement joins TRBV11-2 to TRBJ2-5; TRBD2 aligns across 11 bases. There are 16 residues in the CDR3. The trim removed 7 bases at V and 2 bases at J, leaving 9 bases unmatched. The germline gives CDR1 SGHAT, CDR2 FQNNGV. In nucleotides, the CDR3 is TGTGCCAGCAACGCAGCCGGGACTAGCGGTCAAGAGACCCAGTACTTC. Its translation: CASNAAGTSGQETQYF.

Ten or more counts support this clonotype. The CDR3 region is CASSPLGEGYEQYF. The CDR3 coding sequence is TGTGCCAGCAGCCCCCTCGGGGAAGGTTACGAGCAGTACTTC. This chain uses TRBV6-2 or TRBV6-3 with TRBJ2-7, with D maybe TRBD2 (5 bases). The CDR3 runs 14 residues. Looked up from germline, CDR1 is MNHEY and CDR2 is SVGEGT. Trimming took off 6 bases at V and 4 bases at J, with 16 bases between the two ends.

The genes are TRBV11-2 and TRBJ2-7; 10 nucleotides line up with TRBD2. The CDR3 runs to 15 residues. CDR1 is SGHAT and CDR2 is FQNNGV in the germline V gene. V trimming: 2 bases; J trimming: 7 bases; junction bases outside the gene matches: 8. CDR3 DNA sequence: TGTGCCAGCAGCTTAAAAGCGGGAGGGCAAAAGGAGCAGTACTTC. The encoded protein is CASSLKAGGQKEQYF.

Remarks on this clonotype: A read error is possible here, since a much larger clone lies one base away. The gene calls are TRBV6-6 and TRBJ2-7, with D uncertain. The V end lost 0 bases, the J end lost 5 bases, and 8 bases lay between the germline ends. This CDR3 contains 13 residues. Per the germline V gene, CDR1 is MNHNY and CDR2 is SVGAGI (reference sequence). CDR3 nucleotide sequence: TGTGCCAGCAGTTACTCTAGCTACCACGAGCAGTACTTC. This codes for CASSYSSYHEQYF.

To note about this clonotype: One junction end does not reproduce the germline sequence, and a read error may be involved. The genes are TRBV12-3 or TRBV12-4 and TRBJ1-3, with a weak D call TRBD1 (5 bases). CDR3 length: 15 amino acids. The CDR3 bases are TGTGCCAGCAATTTAGTCACGGGGGAAGAAAACACCATATATTTT. As protein: CASNLVTGEENTIYF.

Points on this clonotype: At one end the junction does not follow the germline gene, possibly because of a read error. The rearrangement uses TRBV6-2 or TRBV6-3 and TRBJ2-1; D gene unclear. The germline CDR1 and CDR2 sequences are MNHEY and SVGEGT. This CDR3 is 15 amino acids long. CDR3 region: CASSLTTSSYNEQSF. CDR3 nucleotide sequence: TGTGCCAGCAGTTTAACCACAAGCTCCTACAATGAGCAGTCCTTC.

With respect to this clonotype: The junction departs from germline at one end; a sequencing error may be responsible. The chain combines TRBV11-2 with TRBJ2-3, with D possibly matching TRBD2 (5 bases). Germline CDR1 reads SGHAT; CDR2 reads FQNNGV. The CDR3 runs to 13 residues. CDR3 sequence: CAGSRPSTDTRYF. In nucleotides, the CDR3 is TGTGCCGGCAGCCGACCTAGCACAGATACGCGGTATTTT.

This clonotype is medium-sized (0.01 to 0.1%) within its sample. The chain is built from TRBV11-3 and TRBJ2-2; possibly TRBD2 for D (5 bases). The CDR3 loop spans 13 amino acids. Between the trimmed V and J ends, which lost 4 bases and 4 bases, there was a span of 7 bases. CDR1 is SGHNT and CDR2 is YENEEA in the germline V gene. The CDR3 bases are TGTGCCAGCAGCTGGAGCGGCACCGGGGAGCTGTTTTTT. Translation gives CASSWSGTGELFF.

Details on this clonotype: Germline is not matched at one junction end, which may reflect a read error. This chain connects TRBV11-2 to TRBJ2-7; D is unclear. The length of the CDR3 is 13 residues. Germline CDR1 and CDR2: SGHAT and FQNNGV. CDR3 bases: TGTACCAGCAGCTTAGACCCCGAGACTCCACCTTACTTC. It encodes CTSSLDPETPPYF.

The chain recombines TRBV5-1 with TRBJ2-5; TRBD2 aligns across 7 bases. The ends lost 4 bases at V and 0 bases at J; junction bases unmatched: 6. This CDR3 is built from 15 residues. Looked up from germline, CDR1 is SGHRS and CDR2 is YFSETQ. CDR3 sequence reads: CASSGLVDYQETQYF. The CDR3 DNA reads as TGCGCCAGCAGCGGACTAGTGGACTACCAAGAGACCCAGTACTTC. The whole variable domain, filled in from reference TRBV5-1 and TRBJ2-5, reads KAGVTQTPRYLIKTRGQQVTLSCSPISGHRSVSWYQQTPGQGLQFLFEYFSETQRNKGNFPGRFSGRQFSNSRSEMNVSTLELGDSALYLCASSGLVDYQETQYFGPGTRLLVL.

On this clonotype itself: The junction departs from germline at one end; a sequencing error may be responsible. This chain joins TRBV5-8 and TRBJ1-1, with 8 bases identical to TRBD1. Germline V gene data show CDR1 as SGHTS and CDR2 as YDEGEE. The length of the CDR3 is 15 residues. The CDR3 loop reads CTSSSTGVGNTEAFF. The CDR3 DNA follows: TGTACCAGCAGCTCGACAGGGGTGGGGAACACTGAAGCTTTCTTT.

Only a few counts were recorded for this clonotype. V is TRBV30 and J is TRBJ1-1; TRBD1 matches at 9 bases. CDR3 size: 14 residues. CDR1 and CDR2 (germline): GTSNPN, SVGIG (reference sequence). After removal of 3 bases from V and 4 bases from J, the junction contained 6 bases not matched to a gene. The CDR3 loop reads CAWSLGTGSTEAFF. CDR3 DNA: TGTGCCTGGAGCCTCGGGACAGGGAGCACTGAAGCTTTCTTT.

The V and J genes are TRBV6-6 and TRBJ2-1; 7 nucleotides align to TRBD1. The CDR3 runs 15 residues. The germline CDR1 and CDR2 sequences are MNHNY and SVGAGI (reference sequence). The CDR3 sequence: CTTRGLEGAYNEQFF. The CDR3 DNA reads TGTACCACGAGGGGCCTAGAGGGGGCTTACAATGAGCAGTTCTTC.

The chain uses TRBV10-3 and TRBJ1-3; D not resolved. The V gene's germline CDR1 is ENHRY and CDR2 SYGVKD. Trimming left V 3 bases short and J 0 bases short, with 15 bases between. CDR3 length: 17 amino acids. The CDR3 DNA follows: TGTGCCATCAGTGATTCGAGAGGCGCCGTCTCTGGAAACACCATATATTTT. The encoded protein is CAISDSRGAVSGNTIYF.

A remark on this clonotype: One junction end does not reproduce the germline sequence, and a read error may be involved. The genes are TRBV11-2 and TRBJ2-2; TRBD1 matches 7 bases. CDR3 length: 15 amino acids. Germline values: CDR1 SGHAT, CDR2 FQNNGV. CDR3: CSSSEGTVNTGELLF. The CDR3 nucleotides are TGTTCCAGCAGCGAGGGGACAGTGAACACCGGGGAGCTGTTATTT.

The chain joins TRBV2 to TRBJ2-6, with TRBD1 matching 11 bases. J was trimmed by 0 bases and V by 7 bases; bases with no gene match: 8. Germline loops: CDR1 SNHLY, CDR2 FYNNEI. The CDR3 has 18 residues. CDR3 DNA sequence: TGTGCCAGCACTAGATGGACAGGGGGCACCTCTGGGGCCAACGTCCTGACTTTC. Translated: CASTRWTGGTSGANVLTF.

The rearrangement joins TRBV11-2 to TRBJ2-2; D gene unclear. The germline CDR1 and CDR2 sequences are SGHAT and FQNNGV. V dropped 6 bases and J dropped 3 bases, with 11 bases sitting between them. The CDR3 covers 14 residues. CDR3 coding DNA: TGTGCCAGCAGTTCCAGACAAGACACCGGGGAGCTGTTTTTT. This sequence encodes CASSSRQDTGELFF. Full variable domain (remainder filled in from reference TRBV11-2 and TRBJ2-2): EAGVAQSPRYKIIEKRQSVAFWCNPISGHATLYWYQQILGQGPKLLIQFQNNGVVDDSQLPKDRFSAERLKGVDSTLKIQPAKLEDSAVYLCASSSRQDTGELFFGEGSRLTVL.

Comments on this clonotype: Germline is not matched at one junction end, which may reflect a read error. The chain employs TRBV28 and TRBJ2-6; D is possibly TRBD1 (5 bases). This CDR3 is built from 15 residues. CDR1 and CDR2 (germline): MDHEN, SYDVKM. In nucleotides, the CDR3 is TGTGCCAGCAAAGGAAGCTCCTCTGGGGCCAACGTCATGACTTTC. It encodes CASKGSSSGANVMTF.